Below are 16 T cell receptor beta chains sequenced from a single sample in a study of CD8+ T cells in alopecia areata. Documented treatment: oral pan-JAK inhibitor, 5-10 mg twice daily. RNA extraction was followed by reverse transcription into cDNA, which acted as the sequencing template. Profiling relied on immunoSEQ multiplex PCR, and the TCRdb table lists in-frame clones only, not all of them. The table lists about 140,000 clones, more than 85% of them singletons. Here the sequenced sample was CD8+ T cells sorted from blood, taken at week 4, from a patient treated with tofacitinib. The receptors come from a human donor with alopecia areata.

The chain is built from TRBV6-1 and TRBJ2-7; TRBD1 matches at 7 bases. J gave up 2 bases and V 6 bases, and 1 base lay outside the gene matches. Germline CDR1 is MNHNS and CDR2 is SASEGT. CDR3 size: 12 residues. Here the CDR3 reads CASRQGAYEQYF. The CDR3, as DNA: TGTGCCAGCAGGCAGGGGGCCTACGAGCAGTACTTC.

The V call is TRBV27, the J call TRBJ1-1, with TRBD1 identical over 8 bases. V dropped 4 bases and J dropped 1; count of bases not matched to a gene: 5. The CDR3 runs 15 residues. CDR1 and CDR2 from the germline V gene are MNHEY and SMNVEV (reference sequence). In DNA form, the CDR3 reads TGTGCCAGCAGTTCCTACAGGGGGGCGAACACTGAAGCTTTCTTT. This gives the protein CASSSYRGANTEAFF.

This chain connects TRBV15 to TRBJ2-7; the D call may be TRBD1 or TRBD2 (5 bases each). Looked up from germline, CDR1 is LNHNV and CDR2 is YYDKDF (reference sequence). The ends were cut back, 1 base at V and 7 bases at J, with 14 bases in the middle. The CDR3 runs 14 residues. CDR3 sequence: CATSRADSPGEQYF. For the CDR3, the DNA is TGTGCCACCAGCAGAGCCGACAGTCCGGGAGAGCAGTACTTC.

The V call is TRBV4-1, the J call TRBJ1-5; D is unclear. The V gene's germline CDR1 is MGHRA and CDR2 YSYEKL. The CDR3 loop spans 14 amino acids. V lost 3 bases to trimming and J lost 3 bases, with 9 bases between them. As DNA, the CDR3 is TGCGCCAGCAGCCATGTGGACTTCAATCAGCCCCAGCATTTT. It codes for CASSHVDFNQPQHF.

V usage is TRBV7-9 and J usage is TRBJ2-1; D possibly uses TRBD1 or TRBD2 (5 bases each). The germline gives CDR1 SEHNR, CDR2 FQNEAQ (reference sequence). V was shortened by 5 bases and J by 0 bases, with 14 bases between the two germline ends. This CDR3 contains 16 residues. The CDR3 spells CASSPTAGSSYNEQFF. The CDR3 nucleotides are TGTGCCAGCAGCCCTACGGCAGGGAGCTCCTACAATGAGCAGTTCTTC. The complete variable domain, with remaining parts taken from reference TRBV7-9 and TRBJ2-1, reads DTGVSQNPRHKITKRGQNVTFRCDPISEHNRLYWYRQTLGQGPEFLTYFQNEAQLEKSRLLSDRFSAERPKGSFSTLEIQRTEQGDSAMYLCASSPTAGSSYNEQFFGPGTRLTVL.

The gene calls are TRBV27 and TRBJ1-2; D is uncertain. The length of the CDR3 is 13 residues. Deletions cut 2 bases from V and 4 bases from J, with 8 bases between. The germline CDR1 and CDR2 sequences are MNHEY and SMNVEV (reference sequence). CDR3 region: CASSLGRAYGYTF. Written as DNA, the CDR3 is TGTGCCAGCAGTTTAGGGCGTGCCTATGGCTACACCTTC.

The V call is TRBV19, the J call TRBJ2-3, with 8 bases aligning to TRBD2. The CDR3 covers 14 residues. Germline loops: CDR1 LNHDA, CDR2 SQIVND (reference sequence). V lost 6 bases and J lost 2; bases outside the gene matches: 4. Written as DNA, the CDR3 is TGTGCCAGTAGCGGGAGGGGGTCCACAGATACGCAGTATTTT. The encoded protein is CASSGRGSTDTQYF.

The chain is built from TRBV30 and TRBJ2-1, with 12 positions matching TRBD2. This CDR3 spans 18 amino acids. The trim removed 4 bases at V and 1 base at J, leaving 11 bases unmatched. The V gene's germline CDR1 is GTSNPN and CDR2 SVGIG (reference sequence). CDR3 in DNA: TGTGCCTGGACCATAAGACTAGCGGGAGTTGCGTCCTACAATGAGCAGTTCTTC. Translation gives CAWTIRLAGVASYNEQFF.

J is TRBJ2-1 and V is TRBV29-1; tentatively, D is TRBD2 (5 bases). The CDR3 sequence is 13 residues long. Trimming pared 3 bases from V and 2 bases from J, leaving 8 bases between. Looked up from germline, CDR1 is SQVTM and CDR2 is ANQGSEA. CDR3 in DNA: TGCAGCGTTGACGAGGGCACCTACAATGAGCAGTTCTTC. Translation gives CSVDEGTYNEQFF.

This clone was seen a few times. This chain joins TRBV7-3 and TRBJ2-7; no clear D gene. Germline CDR1 and CDR2: SGHTA and FQGTGA. This CDR3 contains 13 residues. V gave up 5 bases and J gave up 4 bases, with 12 bases separating them. The CDR3 loop is CASSPATAYEQYF. Written as DNA, the CDR3 is TGTGCCAGCAGCCCGGCTACAGCTTACGAGCAGTACTTC.

This clone was found once. This sequence joins TRBV9 and TRBJ2-3, with D hard to call. CDR1 is SGDLS, CDR2 YYNGEE, per germline. The germline V and J ends were trimmed by 3 bases and 0 bases, with 2 bases remaining between them. This CDR3 contains 12 residues. The CDR3 DNA is TGTGCCAGCAGCGCTAGCACAGATACGCAGTATTTT. This codes for CASSASTDTQYF.

The chain recombines TRBV7-3 with TRBJ2-2, with TRBD1 matching over 7 bases. Germline V gives CDR1 SGHTA, CDR2 FQGTGA. The CDR3 covers 15 residues. The ends lost 2 bases at V and 2 bases at J; junction bases unmatched: 2. The CDR3 here is CASSLGTANTGELFF. The CDR3, as DNA: TGTGCCAGCAGCTTAGGGACAGCCAACACCGGGGAGCTGTTTTTT. Based on the CDR3 plus reference TRBV7-3 and TRBJ2-2, the full variable domain is GAGVSQTPSNKVTEKGKYVELRCDPISGHTALYWYRQSLGQGPEFLIYFQGTGAADDSGLPNDRFFAVRPEGSVSTLKIQRTERGDSAVYLCASSLGTANTGELFFGEGSRLTVL.

CDR3 coding DNA: TGTGCCAGCAGCCCGTCCACGGGGGACAGGGTACCCTATGGCTACACCTTC. Amino acid sequence: CASSPSTGDRVPYGYTF. The chain links TRBV27 to TRBJ1-2, with 9 bases that match TRBD1. This CDR3 has 17 amino acids. J was trimmed by 4 bases and V by 6 bases; bases with no gene match: 15. The germline CDR1 and CDR2 sequences are MNHEY and SMNVEV (reference sequence).

The CDR3 loop reads CASSFGQAGELFF. Here the CDR3 DNA reads TGTGCCAGCAGTTTTGGACAGGCCGGGGAGCTGTTTTTT. V is TRBV27 and J is TRBJ2-2; 7 nucleotides match TRBD1. Germline V gene sequence: CDR1 MNHEY, CDR2 SMNVEV (reference sequence). With 3 bases clipped from V and 6 bases from J, the junction kept 1 base outside the gene matches. The CDR3 extends over 13 amino acids.

This chain links TRBV5-4 with TRBJ2-3, with D unresolved. The CDR3 runs to 16 residues. Trimming removed 3 bases from V and 0 bases from J, with 14 bases in between. CDR1 is SGHNT and CDR2 is YYREEE in the germline V gene (reference sequence). CDR3 residues: CASSWLGATSTDTQYF. DNA for the CDR3: TGTGCCAGCAGCTGGTTGGGTGCGACTAGCACAGATACGCAGTATTTT.

The V call is TRBV7-9, the J call TRBJ1-1, with D possibly being TRBD1 (5 bases). The germline V gene encodes CDR1 SEHNR and CDR2 FQNEAQ (reference sequence). The V end was cut by 4 bases, the J end by 4 bases, with 16 bases between. This CDR3 spans 15 amino acids. The CDR3 DNA sequence: TGTGCCAGCAGCTCTGGGACGTCCATAGGCACTGAAGCTTTCTTT. Translation: CASSSGTSIGTEAFF.